This entry is about one TCR beta chain. Its recognized antigen is unknown. Base qualities are not recorded, but no much larger clone differs from it by a single base. Read against the paper, the sample's time point label means: recipient sample about 28 days before transplant, after cytoreduction. Recipient blood was collected about 28 days before transplant and at days 30, 100 and 180 after transplant. Nuclei Lysis Solution was used to extract genomic DNA from fresh or cryopreserved unfractionated peripheral blood mononuclear cells. This record comes from a study of T cell clonotyping in hematopoietic cell transplantation (dated by TCRdb to the early 2020s). About the study as a whole: Recipient samples taken before transplant were collected after cytoreduction. A total of 135 blood samples were collected in the study from approximately 34 consecutive transplant recipients and their related donors. Recruitment of patients ran from September 2015 to early 2017, and follow-up continued until late 2020 or until death. What the authors observed across the whole study: Recipient TCR diversity fell after transplant, with pathologically expanded clonotypes rising progressively from day 30 to day 180. The sample size was limited and the cells went unsorted, which meant the CD4 and CD8 repertoire contributions could not be told apart. Only a small fraction of recipient repertoires overlapped donor repertoires, with over 95% appearing de novo at the given depth. Broader posttransplant TCR repertoire diversity was predicted by donor and pretransplant recipient Inverse Simpson Index values.

Inclusive of the bounding cysteine and phenylalanine, the CDR3 is 15 residues long. Of the read, only the CDR3 DNA is kept; its 45 bases are in frame from base 1. CDR1 and CDR2 (MNHNY, SVGAGI) derive from the germline V gene (reference sequence). Here V drops 5 bases and J drops 5 bases, and the junction holds 6 bases not matched to any gene. The immunoSEQ assay, a bias-controlled multiplex PCR with V- and J-specific primers, was used to amplify TCR beta CDR3 regions from genomic DNA. A second PCR step added a proprietary barcode and Illumina adapter sequences to the CDR3 amplicons. CDR3 libraries were sequenced on an Illumina MiSeq instrument. The authors' pipeline ran thus. immunoSEQ Analyzer 3.0 was used for export and quality control, with R Bioconductor and Immunarch used for downstream analyses. Only productive rearrangements in the normalized downsampled data set were used to calculate repertoire metrics. In the normalized cohort, clonotypes with more than 5 templates were defined as pathologically expanded. The Inverse Simpson Index was used to measure repertoire diversity. To capture all clonotypes, CMV-specificity analyses were performed on the non-normalized data set. Drawn from immuneACCESS, this table holds only the in-frame rearrangements with V and J called that TCRdb kept. Clones are partly lost; checked studies trace under half to an unresolved V gene and leave the rest unexplained. Clone size and V and J calls were adopted from that table, with D and trimming inferred from the DNA. The sample has 75,000 to 95,000 clones on record, about 95% of them singletons. Roughly 1.5% of the sample goes to the ten largest clones.

Specimen: peripheral blood mononuclear cells, collected before stem cell transplant. The chain joins TRBV6-6 to TRBJ1-6; 7 bases in the junction line up with TRBD1. The receptor's source is a woman aged 45-60 years with acute myeloid leukemia. Some clones in this sample may be carry-over from other donors' samples. This receptor carries the CDR3 CASSHGTANNSPLHF. The DNA sequence is as follows: TGTGCCAGCAGTCACGGGACAGCCAATAATTCACCCCTCCACTTT.